This T cell receptor beta chain was retrieved from a study of blood T cell repertoires in COVID-19. Study overall: From the United States, Italy and Spain came samples of acute and convalescent COVID-19.

Original processing notes: Estimates of nucleated cell counts were drawn from the amplification of reference gene primers. Measured with immunoSEQ multiplex PCR; TCRdb has only the in-frame clones, and not every one. D and trimming were read from the DNA, whereas the V and J calls and clone size are those reported in that table. Of 150,000 to 250,000 clones listed, roughly 83% are singletons. V was pared by 5 bases and J by 4 bases, with 9 bases between. The CDR3 loop spans 12 amino acids. Germline V gene data show CDR1 as LGHDT and CDR2 as YNNKEL (reference sequence). Sample: peripheral blood. The chain carries TRBV3-1 (or the pseudogene TRBV3-2) and TRBJ2-7; D might be TRBD1 (5 bases). This TCR derives from a woman aged 40 to 49 with COVID-19, enrolled during active disease. CDR3 amino acids: CASSNRQYEQYF. The CDR3 DNA sequence: TGTGCCAGCAGCAACCGACAGTACGAGCAGTACTTC.